This entry is about one TCR beta chain. This clone was detected only a few times. The antigen it binds to is not known. Base-call qualities are not available, and no considerably larger clone is one nucleotide away. The source of the sample is a study of CD8+ T cells in alopecia areata (dated by TCRdb to between 2017 and 2018). At the level of the whole study: Treated patients were enrolled in an open-label pilot trial of oral tofacitinib at 5 to 10 mg twice daily for moderate-to-severe alopecia areata. The study used high-throughput TCRbeta sequencing to examine T cell clonal expansion in alopecia areata, in both the C3H/HeJ mouse model and human patients. For the treated patients, the SALT score, which quantifies what percentage of scalp surface area is affected, served as the measure of disease severity. Clonality in the scalp was compared among normal scalp (n=4), patchy alopecia areata scalp (n=8), and alopecia totalis/universalis scalp (n=8). Amplification of TCRbeta CDR3 regions was done by immunoSEQ multiplex PCR using 35 Vbeta forward primers and 13 Jbeta reverse primers. Patients on tofacitinib were biopsied at baseline and after 4 and 24 weeks of treatment, and several of the patients also had a later scalp biopsy. Human TCRbeta sequencing covered scalp tissue and sorted CD4+ and CD8+ peripheral blood T cells from patchy and totalis/universalis alopecia areata patients and healthy controls. Patients received tofacitinib for 6 to 18 months and were then followed off drug for 6 months to check for delayed response and recurrence. RNA came from the PAXgene miRNA kit for fixed scalp, the miRNeasy kit for PBMCs, and the RNeasy kit for mouse skin.

From the germline V gene (reference sequence), CDR1 is GTSNPN and CDR2 is SVGIG. Germline trimming amounts to 5 bases on V and 7 bases on J, with 1 as the count of junction bases outside the gene matches. Including the terminal cysteine and phenylalanine, the CDR3 comprises 11 residues. Of the read, only the CDR3 DNA is kept; its 33 bases are in frame from base 1. Overall results and qualifications from the work: Compared with normal scalp, lesional scalp, particularly in alopecia totalis/universalis, had higher clonality and more expanded CD8+ clones, which suggests antigenic drive. Shared TCR sequences between patients were less evident than in mice, which may be partly attributable to HLA diversity in the patient population. Many expanded lesional clones persisted in scalp and blood during tofacitinib treatment, which may partly explain relapse after stopping treatment. Because the treated cohort was small and had just a single nonresponder, larger studies are needed to establish links between baseline CD8+ expansion and response. Tofacitinib significantly lowered scalp clonality and the number of expanded CD8+ clones among the top 100 scalp clones. Unlike mouse skin, which is dominated by gammadelta T cells, normal human skin has resident alphabeta T cells that are also sequenced, and this complicates analysis of the scalp TCR repertoire.

This specimen's time point label, per the study, means: less than five weeks on oral tofacitinib. The sample's treatment or condition, from its label and the paper: oral pan-JAK inhibitor, 5-10 mg twice daily. From alopecia areata patients, peripheral blood was collected along with lesional scalp punch biopsies. PBMCs were isolated by density centrifugation and stained for CD3, CD4 and CD8, and CD4+ and CD8+ T cells were sorted on a FACSAria. Library preparation employed the immunoSEQ multiplex PCR assay. For TCR sequencing, RNA was extracted from every sample and reverse transcribed into cDNA to serve as template. SuperScript III was used to make first-strand cDNA, primed with a 2:1 mix of oligo-dT and random hexamers. A synthetic immune receptor repertoire was used to assess amplification bias, and residual bias was removed computationally. Per the authors' processing: Raw reads were preprocessed to remove errors, and CDR3 was defined by IMGT conventions from the conserved cysteine to phenylalanine. To get clonality, Shannon entropy was normalized by log2 of the number of productive unique TCRs and the result was subtracted from 1. Whether scalp clones were CD4 or CD8 was inferred by matching scalp TCRbeta sequences against CD4 and CD8 repertoires sorted from blood. The source is immuneACCESS, and TCRdb retained only in-frame sequences with V and J called. Part of the clones is not carried over; for the studies checked, unresolved V genes explain less than half of this, and the remainder is unexplained. V and J calls and clone size are those listed in that table; D and trimming were worked out from the DNA. This sample is represented by about 74,000 clones; roughly 28% of them were singletons. Together, the top ten hold about 15% of the sample.

The sample was CD8+ T cells sorted from blood, taken at week 4, from a patient treated with tofacitinib. This receptor was taken from a human donor with alopecia areata. Rearrangement joined TRBV30 to TRBJ1-2, with 10 central nucleotides matching TRBD1. In nucleotide form, the sequence is TGTGCCTGGGGACAGGGGGTTGGCTACACCTTC. Translated, this is CAWGQGVGYTF. The full variable domain, completed from the reference TRBV30 and TRBJ1-2 proteins outside the CDR3, reads SQTIHQWPATLVQPVGSPLSLECTVEGTSNPNLYWYRQAAGRGLQLLFYSVGIGQISSEVPQNLSASRPQDRQFILSSKKLLLSDSGFYLCAWGQGVGYTFGSGTRLTVV.